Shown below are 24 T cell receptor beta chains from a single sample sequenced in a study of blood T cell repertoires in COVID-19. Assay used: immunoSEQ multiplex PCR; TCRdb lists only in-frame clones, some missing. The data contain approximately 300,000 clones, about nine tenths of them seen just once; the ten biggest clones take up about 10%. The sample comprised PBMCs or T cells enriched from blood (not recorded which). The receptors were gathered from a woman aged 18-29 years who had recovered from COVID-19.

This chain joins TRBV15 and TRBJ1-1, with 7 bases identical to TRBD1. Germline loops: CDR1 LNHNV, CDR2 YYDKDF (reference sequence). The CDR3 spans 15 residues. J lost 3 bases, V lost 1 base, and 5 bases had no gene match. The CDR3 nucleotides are TGTGCCACCAGCAGAGGAGGGGGCGGAGACACTGAAGCTTTCTTT. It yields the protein CATSRGGGGDTEAFF.

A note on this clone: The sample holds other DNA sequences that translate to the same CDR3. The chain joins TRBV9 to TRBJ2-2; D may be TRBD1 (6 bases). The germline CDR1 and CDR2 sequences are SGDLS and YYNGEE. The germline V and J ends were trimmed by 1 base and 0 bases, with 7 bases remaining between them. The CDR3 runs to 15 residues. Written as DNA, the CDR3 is TGTGCCAGCAGCGTACAGGGGACGAACACCGGGGAGCTGTTTTTT. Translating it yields CASSVQGTNTGELFF. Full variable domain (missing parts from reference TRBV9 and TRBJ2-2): DSGVTQTPKHLITATGQRVTLRCSPRSGDLSVYWYQQSLDQGLQFLIQYYNGEERAKGNILERFSAQQFPDLHSELNLSSLELGDSALYFCASSVQGTNTGELFFGEGSRLTVL.

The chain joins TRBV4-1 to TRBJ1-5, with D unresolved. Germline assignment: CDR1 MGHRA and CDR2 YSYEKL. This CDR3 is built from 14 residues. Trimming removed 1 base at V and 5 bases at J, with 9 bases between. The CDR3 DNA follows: TGCGCCAGCAGCCAAGGGAGGGTACATCAGCCCCAGCATTTT. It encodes CASSQGRVHQPQHF.

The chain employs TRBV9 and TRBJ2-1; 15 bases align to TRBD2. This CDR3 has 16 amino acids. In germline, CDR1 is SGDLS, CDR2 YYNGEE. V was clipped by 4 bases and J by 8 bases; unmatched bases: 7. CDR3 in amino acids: CASSPRTSGGADEQFF. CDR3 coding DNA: TGTGCCAGCAGCCCCCGGACTAGCGGGGGGGCGGATGAGCAGTTCTTC. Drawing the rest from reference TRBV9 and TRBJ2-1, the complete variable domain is DSGVTQTPKHLITATGQRVTLRCSPRSGDLSVYWYQQSLDQGLQFLIQYYNGEERAKGNILERFSAQQFPDLHSELNLSSLELGDSALYFCASSPRTSGGADEQFFGPGTRLTVL.

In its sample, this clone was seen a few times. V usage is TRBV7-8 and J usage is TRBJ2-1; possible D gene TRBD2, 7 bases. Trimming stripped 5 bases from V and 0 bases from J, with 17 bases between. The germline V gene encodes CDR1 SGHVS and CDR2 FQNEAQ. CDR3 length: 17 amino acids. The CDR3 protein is CASSPWGASGSYNEQFF. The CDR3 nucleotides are TGTGCCAGCAGCCCCTGGGGGGCTAGCGGCTCCTACAATGAGCAGTTCTTC. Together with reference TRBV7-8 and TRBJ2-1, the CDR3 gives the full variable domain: GAGVSQSPRYKVAKRGQDVALRCDPISGHVSLFWYQQALGQGPEFLTYFQNEAQLDKSGLPSDRFFAERPEGSVSTLKIQRTQQEDSAVYLCASSPWGASGSYNEQFFGPGTRLTVL.

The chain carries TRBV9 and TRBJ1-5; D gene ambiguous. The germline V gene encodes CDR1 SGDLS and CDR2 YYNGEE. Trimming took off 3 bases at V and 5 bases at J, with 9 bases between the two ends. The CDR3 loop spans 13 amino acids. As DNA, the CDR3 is TGTGCCAGCAGCGGCTTCGGGGATCAGCCCCAGCATTTT. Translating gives CASSGFGDQPQHF.

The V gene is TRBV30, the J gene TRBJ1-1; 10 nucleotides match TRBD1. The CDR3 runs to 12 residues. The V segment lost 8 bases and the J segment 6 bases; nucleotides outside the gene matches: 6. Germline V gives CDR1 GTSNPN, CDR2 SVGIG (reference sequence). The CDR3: CAVRTGGAEAFF. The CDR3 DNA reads TGTGCCGTGAGGACAGGGGGGGCTGAAGCTTTCTTT. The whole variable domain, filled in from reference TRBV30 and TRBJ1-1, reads SQTIHQWPATLVQPVGSPLSLECTVEGTSNPNLYWYRQAAGRGLQLLFYSVGIGQISSEVPQNLSASRPQDRQFILSSKKLLLSDSGFYLCAVRTGGAEAFFGQGTRLTVV.

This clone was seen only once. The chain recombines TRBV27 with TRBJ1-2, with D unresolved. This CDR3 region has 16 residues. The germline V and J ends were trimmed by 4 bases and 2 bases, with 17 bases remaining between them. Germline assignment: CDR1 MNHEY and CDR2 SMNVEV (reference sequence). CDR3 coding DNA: TGTGCCAGCAGTTCCCCCGGGGAAGGTGGGAACTATGGCTACACCTTC. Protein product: CASSSPGEGGNYGYTF.

In DNA form, the CDR3 reads TGTGCCAGCAGCCAACTCCAGGATGAGCAGTTCTTC. Translation: CASSQLQDEQFF. V and J are TRBV9 and TRBJ2-1; D not certain. Trimming removed 4 bases at V and 8 bases at J, with 10 bases between. Germline V gives CDR1 SGDLS, CDR2 YYNGEE. This CDR3 is built from 12 residues.

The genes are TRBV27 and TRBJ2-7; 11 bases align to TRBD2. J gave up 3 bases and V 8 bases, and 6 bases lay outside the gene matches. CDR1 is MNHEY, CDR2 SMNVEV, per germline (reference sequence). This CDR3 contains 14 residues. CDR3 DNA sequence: TGTGCCAGCTCCGGGACTAGCGGTTACTACGAGCAGTACTTC. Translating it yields CASSGTSGYYEQYF.

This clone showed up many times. The CDR3 sequence: CASSYGTGGYNEQFF. The DNA for the CDR3 is TGTGCCAGCAGCTATGGAACGGGGGGGTACAATGAGCAGTTCTTC. The J gene is TRBJ2-1, the V gene TRBV5-4; 8 positions match TRBD2. The CDR3 totals 15 residues. V dropped 3 bases and J dropped 4; count of bases not matched to a gene: 6. In germline, CDR1 is SGHNT, CDR2 YYREEE (reference sequence).

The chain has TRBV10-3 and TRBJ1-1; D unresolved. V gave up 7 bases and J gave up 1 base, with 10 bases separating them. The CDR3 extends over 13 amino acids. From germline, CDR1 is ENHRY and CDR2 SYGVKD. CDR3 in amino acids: CAITPGQNTEAFF. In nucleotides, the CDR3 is TGTGCCATCACTCCAGGCCAGAACACTGAAGCTTTCTTT.

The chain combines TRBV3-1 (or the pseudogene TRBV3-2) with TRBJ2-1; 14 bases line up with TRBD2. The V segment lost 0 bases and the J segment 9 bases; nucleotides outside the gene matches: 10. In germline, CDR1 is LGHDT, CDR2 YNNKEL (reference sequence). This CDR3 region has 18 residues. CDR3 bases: TGTGCCAGCAGCCAAGATCAAGAGACTAGCGGGAGGGCCATTGAGCAGTTCTTC. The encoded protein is CASSQDQETSGRAIEQFF.

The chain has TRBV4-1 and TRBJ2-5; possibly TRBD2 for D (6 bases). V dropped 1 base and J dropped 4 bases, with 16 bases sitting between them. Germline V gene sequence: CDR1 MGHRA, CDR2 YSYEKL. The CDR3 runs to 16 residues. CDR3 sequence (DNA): TGCGCCAGCAGCCAAGGGGTCGCGGGATCGAGAGAGACCCAGTACTTC. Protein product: CASSQGVAGSRETQYF.

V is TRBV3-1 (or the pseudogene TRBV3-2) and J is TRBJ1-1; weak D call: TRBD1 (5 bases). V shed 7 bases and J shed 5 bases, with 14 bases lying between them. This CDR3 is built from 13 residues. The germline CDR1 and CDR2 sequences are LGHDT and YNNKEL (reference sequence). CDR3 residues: CASTIRGETEAFF. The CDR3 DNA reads TGTGCCAGCACCATCCGGGGGGAGACTGAAGCTTTCTTT.

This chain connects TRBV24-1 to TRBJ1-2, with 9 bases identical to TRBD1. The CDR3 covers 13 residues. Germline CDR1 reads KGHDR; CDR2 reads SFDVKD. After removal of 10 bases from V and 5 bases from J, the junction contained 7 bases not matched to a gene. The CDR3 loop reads CATMGQGEYGYTF. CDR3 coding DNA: TGTGCCACTATGGGACAGGGCGAATATGGCTACACCTTC.

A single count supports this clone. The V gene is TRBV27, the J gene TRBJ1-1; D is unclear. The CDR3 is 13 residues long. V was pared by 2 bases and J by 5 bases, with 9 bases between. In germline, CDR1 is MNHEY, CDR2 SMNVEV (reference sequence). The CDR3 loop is CASSLAAGTEAFF. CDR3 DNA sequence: TGTGCCAGCAGTTTAGCTGCAGGTACTGAAGCTTTCTTT.

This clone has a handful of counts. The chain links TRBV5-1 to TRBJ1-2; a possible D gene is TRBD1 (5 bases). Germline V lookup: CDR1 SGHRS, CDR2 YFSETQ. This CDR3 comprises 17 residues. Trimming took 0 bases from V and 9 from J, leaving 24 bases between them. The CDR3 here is CASSLAHKAGQGVSYTF. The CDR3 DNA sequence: TGCGCCAGCAGCTTGGCCCATAAAGCGGGGCAGGGAGTGAGCTACACCTTC.

CDR3 bases: TGTGCCAGCAGCCAAGTGAGTAGCGGGACACCCGCAGATACGCAGTATTTT. This gives the protein CASSQVSSGTPADTQYF. The rearrangement uses TRBV3-1 (or the pseudogene TRBV3-2) and TRBJ2-3; 8 nucleotides agree with TRBD2. Germline V gene lookup returns CDR1 LGHDT and CDR2 YNNKEL (reference sequence). The V and J ends lost 1 base and 4 bases, in that order; junction bases with no gene match: 10. CDR3 length equals 17 residues.

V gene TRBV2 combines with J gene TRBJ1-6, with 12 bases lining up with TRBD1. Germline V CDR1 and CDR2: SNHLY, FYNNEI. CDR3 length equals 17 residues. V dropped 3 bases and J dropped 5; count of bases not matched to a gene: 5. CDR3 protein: CASSEMGQGANNSPLHF. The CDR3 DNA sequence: TGTGCCAGCAGTGAGATGGGACAGGGGGCCAATAATTCACCCCTCCACTTT.

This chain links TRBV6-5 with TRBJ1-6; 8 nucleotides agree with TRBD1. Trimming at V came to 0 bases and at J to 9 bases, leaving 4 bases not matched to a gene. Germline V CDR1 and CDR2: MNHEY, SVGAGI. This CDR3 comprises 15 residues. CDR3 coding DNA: TGTGCCAGCAGTTACTCGACAGGGGCCATTTCACCCCTCCACTTT. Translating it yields CASSYSTGAISPLHF.

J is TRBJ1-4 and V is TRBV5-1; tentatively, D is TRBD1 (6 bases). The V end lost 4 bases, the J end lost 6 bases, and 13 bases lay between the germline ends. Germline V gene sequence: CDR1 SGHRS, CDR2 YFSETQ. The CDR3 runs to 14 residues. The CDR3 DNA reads TGCGCCAGCAGCCTGGGGGGCACTTATGAAAAACTGTTTTTT. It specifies CASSLGGTYEKLFF.

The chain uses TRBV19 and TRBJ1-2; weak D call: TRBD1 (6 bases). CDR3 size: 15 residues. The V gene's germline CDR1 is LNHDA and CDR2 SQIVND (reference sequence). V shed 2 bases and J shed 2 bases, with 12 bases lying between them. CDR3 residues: CASSIRTGTNYGYTF. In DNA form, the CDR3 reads TGTGCCAGTAGTATACGTACAGGGACCAACTATGGCTACACCTTC.

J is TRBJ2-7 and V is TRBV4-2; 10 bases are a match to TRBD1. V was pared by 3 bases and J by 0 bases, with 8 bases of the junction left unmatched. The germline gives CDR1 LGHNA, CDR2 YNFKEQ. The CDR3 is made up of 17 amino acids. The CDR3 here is CASSHSRTGGDSYEQYF. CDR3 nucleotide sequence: TGTGCCAGCAGCCACTCCAGGACAGGGGGAGACTCCTACGAGCAGTACTTC.